Following are 22 T cell receptor beta chains from one sample sequenced in a study of blood T cell repertoires in COVID-19. This table comes from immunoSEQ multiplex PCR, and its TCRdb copy is limited to in-frame clones, with some not included. The sample has around 250,000 clones, 70% to 90% seen once. The sequencing input was PBMCs or T cells enriched from blood (not recorded which). The receptors shown here come from a woman in her 50s who had recovered from COVID-19.

The V gene is TRBV5-1, the J gene TRBJ2-7; unclear D gene. V was trimmed by 1 base and J by 4 bases, leaving 9 bases between them. CDR3 length: 13 residues. The germline V gene encodes CDR1 SGHRS and CDR2 YFSETQ. The CDR3 nucleotides are TGCGCCAGCAGCTTGTTACAAGAATACGAGCAGTACTTC. It codes for CASSLLQEYEQYF.

This clone came up a few times. The rearrangement uses TRBV18 and TRBJ1-2; 8 nucleotides agree with TRBD1. Trimming removed 5 bases from V and 8 bases from J; junction bases left unmatched: 16. The CDR3 is 16 amino acids. Germline CDR1 and CDR2: KGHSH and LQKENI. The chain's CDR3 is CASSKKDRATFRGYTF. DNA of the CDR3: TGTGCCAGCTCAAAGAAGGACAGGGCGACCTTTAGGGGCTACACCTTC.

This clone was counted only a few times. This chain joins TRBV5-1 and TRBJ1-1; TRBD1 matches at 12 bases. Germline CDR1 reads SGHRS; CDR2 reads YFSETQ. With V trimmed by 1 base and J by 4 bases, 8 bases remained unmatched. The CDR3 is 17 residues long. In DNA, the CDR3 is TGCGCCAGCAGCTTGTCCGGGACAGGGGGCCAGGGCACTGAAGCTTTCTTT. This sequence encodes CASSLSGTGGQGTEAFF.

The chain is built from TRBV27 and TRBJ1-2; possibly TRBD1 for D (6 bases). The CDR3 contains 15 residues. Germline loops: CDR1 MNHEY, CDR2 SMNVEV (reference sequence). The V end was cut by 5 bases, the J end by 5 bases, with 18 bases between. CDR3 sequence reads: CASSPSGGTGYGYTF. Here the CDR3 DNA reads TGTGCCAGCAGTCCTAGCGGGGGCACGGGGTATGGCTACACCTTC.

The chain links TRBV4-1 to TRBJ1-6, with unresolved D. This CDR3 has 14 residues. Germline CDR1 MGHRA, CDR2 YSYEKL. V was pared by 5 bases and J by 6 bases, with 11 bases between. CDR3 sequence: CASSEGRRNSPLHF. DNA for the CDR3: TGCGCCAGCAGCGAGGGCCGTCGTAATTCACCCCTCCACTTT.

This clone was recorded a few times. This chain uses TRBV21-1 with TRBJ2-1; the DNA was not compared with TRBD2, the D call given in the table. TRBV21-1 is described as a pseudogene. CDR3 size: 17 residues. CDR3 sequence reads: CASSKVGLGLANNEQFF. In nucleotides, the CDR3 is TGTGCCAGCAGCAAAGTAGGGTTGGGACTAGCCAACAATGAGCAGTTCTTC.

This chain connects TRBV10-3 to TRBJ1-5; 7 nucleotides line up with TRBD1. V was pared by 0 bases and J by 4 bases, with 0 bases of the junction left unmatched. Germline V gene data show CDR1 as ENHRY and CDR2 as SYGVKD. The CDR3 has 14 amino acids. CDR3 amino acids: CAISESGQNQPQHF. As DNA, the CDR3 is TGTGCCATCAGTGAGTCGGGACAGAATCAGCCCCAGCATTTT.

The chain is built from TRBV28 and TRBJ2-3; 8 bases match TRBD1. This CDR3 contains 18 residues. The junction had 8 bases not matched to a gene; V was cut back by 0 bases and J by 0 bases. The germline CDR1 and CDR2 sequences are MDHEN and SYDVKM. DNA of the CDR3: TGTGCCAGCAGTTTATGGGGACAGGCCGACTTCAGCACAGATACGCAGTATTTT. Its translation is CASSLWGQADFSTDTQYF. Full variable domain (rest looked up from reference TRBV28 and TRBJ2-3): DVKVTQSSRYLVKRTGEKVFLECVQDMDHENMFWYRQDPGLGLRLIYFSYDVKMKEKGDIPEGYSVSREKKERFSLILESASTNQTSMYLCASSLWGQADFSTDTQYFGPGTRLTVL.

This clone was seen a few times. This chain connects TRBV10-3 to TRBJ1-1; D perhaps matches TRBD1 (5 bases). The CDR3 length is 14 residues. V was clipped by 7 bases and J by 1 base, with 13 bases between them. Germline V CDR1 and CDR2: ENHRY, SYGVKD. CDR3 bases: TGTGCCATCACCCCAAGGCAGGGGAACACTGAAGCTTTCTTT. Encoded protein: CAITPRQGNTEAFF.

The table lists this clone with a count of one. V and J are TRBV28 and TRBJ1-1, with 7 bases that match TRBD1. The junction had 0 bases not matched to a gene; V was cut back by 4 bases and J by 1 base. The germline V gene has CDR1 MDHEN and CDR2 SYDVKM. This CDR3 has 13 residues. The CDR3 is CASSWDRNTEAFF. The CDR3 DNA is TGTGCCAGCAGTTGGGACAGGAACACTGAAGCTTTCTTT.

The chain couples TRBV3-1 (or the pseudogene TRBV3-2) to TRBJ2-1, with 7 bases identical to TRBD2. The germline V gene has CDR1 LGHDT and CDR2 YNNKEL (reference sequence). The CDR3 contains 20 residues. J was trimmed by 0 bases and V by 4 bases; bases with no gene match: 18. CDR3 sequence: CASSPTLGRGGPSSYNEQFF. As DNA, the CDR3 is TGTGCCAGCAGCCCTACTTTGGGGAGGGGAGGGCCCAGCTCCTACAATGAGCAGTTCTTC.

V usage is TRBV27 and J usage is TRBJ1-2; tentative D call: TRBD1 (5 bases). Germline V lookup: CDR1 MNHEY, CDR2 SMNVEV (reference sequence). Trimming took off 3 bases at V and 6 bases at J, with 11 bases between the two ends. This CDR3 region has 13 residues. In nucleotides, the CDR3 is TGTGCCAGCAGTTTCCAGGGTCTTGATGGCTACACCTTC. Translating gives CASSFQGLDGYTF.

V gene TRBV5-3 combines with J gene TRBJ2-1; 7 bases line up with TRBD1. TRBV5-3 is an ORF, and what it does is uncertain. CDR3 size: 15 residues. V gave up 4 bases and J gave up 0 bases; unmatched junction bases: 4. CDR3 in amino acids: CARSRPGGSYNEQFF. DNA of the CDR3: TGTGCCAGAAGCCGGCCAGGGGGCTCCTACAATGAGCAGTTCTTC.

This chain links TRBV5-1 with TRBJ2-2, with D perhaps matching TRBD1 (5 bases). This CDR3 has 16 amino acids. The germline gives CDR1 SGHRS, CDR2 YFSETQ. Trimming removed 3 bases at V and 0 bases at J, with 12 bases between. Here the CDR3 reads CASSSQVTANTGELFF. CDR3 nucleotide sequence: TGCGCCAGCAGCTCACAGGTTACCGCGAACACCGGGGAGCTGTTTTTT. Combining the CDR3 with reference TRBV5-1 and TRBJ2-2 gives the whole variable domain KAGVTQTPRYLIKTRGQQVTLSCSPISGHRSVSWYQQTPGQGLQFLFEYFSETQRNKGNFPGRFSGRQFSNSRSEMNVSTLELGDSALYLCASSSQVTANTGELFFGEGSRLTVL.

This clone was detected once. The chain couples TRBV6-5 to TRBJ1-2; 9 bases are shared with TRBD1. The V segment lost 0 bases and the J segment 7 bases; nucleotides outside the gene matches: 6. In germline, CDR1 is MNHEY, CDR2 SVGAGI. CDR3 length: 15 amino acids. The CDR3: CASSYSTGGEVGYTF. In DNA, the CDR3 is TGTGCCAGCAGTTACTCGACAGGGGGTGAAGTTGGCTACACCTTC.

The V gene is TRBV5-4, the J gene TRBJ2-7, with TRBD2 matching over 10 bases. This CDR3 is built from 18 residues. J was trimmed by 3 bases and V by 1 base; bases with no gene match: 13. From germline, CDR1 is SGHNT and CDR2 YYREEE (reference sequence). The CDR3 here is CASSLPLAGDPVDYEQYF. The CDR3, as DNA: TGTGCCAGCAGCTTGCCCCTAGCGGGAGACCCTGTGGACTACGAGCAGTACTTC. The full variable domain, completed using reference TRBV5-4 and TRBJ2-7, is ETGVTQSPTHLIKTRGQQVTLRCSSQSGHNTVSWYQQALGQGPQFIFQYYREEENGRGNFPPRFSGLQFPNYSSELNVNALELDDSALYLCASSLPLAGDPVDYEQYFGPGTRLTVT.

V gene TRBV7-9 combines with J gene TRBJ2-3; 7 bases align to TRBD2. Trimming cost V 1 base and J 3 bases; bases outside gene matches: 10. CDR1 and CDR2 from the germline V gene are SEHNR and FQNEAQ (reference sequence). This CDR3 has 17 residues. CDR3: CASSLGLAGEGTDTQYF. For the CDR3, the DNA is TGTGCCAGCAGCTTAGGACTGGCGGGAGAGGGGACAGATACGCAGTATTTT.

This clone was counted only a few times. V gene TRBV11-2 combines with J gene TRBJ2-1, with 8 positions matching TRBD1. CDR1 and CDR2 (germline): SGHAT, FQNNGV. The CDR3 contains 15 residues. Losses at the gene ends were 3 bases for V and 8 bases for J; bases not matched to a gene: 9. CDR3 in DNA: TGTGCCAGCAGCTTCAGGGGGCGAATGTGGGATGAGCAGTTCTTC. Its protein is CASSFRGRMWDEQFF.

The rearrangement links TRBV7-8 to TRBJ2-3; 11 positions agree with TRBD2. The V gene end was trimmed by 5 bases and the J gene end by 3 bases; junction bases not matched to a gene: 10. From germline, CDR1 is SGHVS and CDR2 FQNEAQ. This CDR3 is 17 amino acids long. As DNA, the CDR3 is TGTGCCAGCAGCCCCCGGAGGACTAGCGGGTTTACAGATACGCAGTATTTT. Translating it yields CASSPRRTSGFTDTQYF.

This clone showed up just once. The chain links TRBV2 to TRBJ2-5; TRBD1 matches at 8 bases. The ends lost 5 bases at V and 3 bases at J; junction bases unmatched: 5. This CDR3 is built from 14 residues. Germline V gene data show CDR1 as SNHLY and CDR2 as FYNNEI. CDR3 protein: CASSSTGGEETQYF. The CDR3 DNA follows: TGTGCCAGCAGTTCCACAGGGGGTGAAGAGACCCAGTACTTC.

The gene calls are TRBV18 and TRBJ2-7; D perhaps matches TRBD1 (6 bases). The CDR3 spans 15 residues. Germline CDR1 reads KGHSH; CDR2 reads LQKENI. Trimming removed 0 bases at V and 7 bases at J, with 16 bases between. CDR3 sequence (DNA): TGTGCCAGCTCACCACCCGGACAGAAACCATGGGAGCAGTACTTC. It codes for CASSPPGQKPWEQYF.

V is TRBV24-1 and J is TRBJ2-3, with unresolved D. Trimming took off 2 bases at V and 1 base at J, with 6 bases between the two ends. CDR3 length: 14 residues. Germline V gene lookup returns CDR1 KGHDR and CDR2 SFDVKD. CDR3 DNA: TGTGCCACCAGTGATTCCCGGGGCACAGATACGCAGTATTTT. Protein: CATSDSRGTDTQYF.